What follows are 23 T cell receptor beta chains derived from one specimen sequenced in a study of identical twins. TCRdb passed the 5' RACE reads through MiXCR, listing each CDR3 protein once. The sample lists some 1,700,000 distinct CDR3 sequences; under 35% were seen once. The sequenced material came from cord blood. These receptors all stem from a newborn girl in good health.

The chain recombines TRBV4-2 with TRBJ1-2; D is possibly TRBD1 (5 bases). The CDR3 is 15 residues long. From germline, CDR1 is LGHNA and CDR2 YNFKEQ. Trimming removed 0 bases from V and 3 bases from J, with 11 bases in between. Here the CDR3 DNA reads TGTGCCAGCAGCCAAGAACTAGGGGCAGACTATGGCTACACCTTC. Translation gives CASSQELGADYGYTF.

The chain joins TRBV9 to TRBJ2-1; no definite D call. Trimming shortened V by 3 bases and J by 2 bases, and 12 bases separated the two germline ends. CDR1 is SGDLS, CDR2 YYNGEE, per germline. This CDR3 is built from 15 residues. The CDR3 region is CASSARSRPYNEQFF. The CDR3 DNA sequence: TGTGCCAGCAGCGCCCGCAGCAGGCCCTACAATGAGCAGTTCTTC.

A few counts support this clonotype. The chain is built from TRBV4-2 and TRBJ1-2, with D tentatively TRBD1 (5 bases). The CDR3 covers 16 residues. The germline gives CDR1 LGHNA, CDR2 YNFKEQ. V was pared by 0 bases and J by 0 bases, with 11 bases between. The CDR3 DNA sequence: TGTGCCAGCAGCCAAGATCTAGGACAAGCTAACTATGGCTACACCTTC. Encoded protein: CASSQDLGQANYGYTF.

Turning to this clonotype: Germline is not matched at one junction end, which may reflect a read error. In DNA form, the CDR3 reads TGTGCCAGCAGTTCCAGGGGGCCGAATCGGCCCCAGCATTTT. It is translated as CASSSRGPNRPQHF. The V gene is TRBV12-3 or TRBV12-4, the J gene TRBJ1-5; 8 nucleotides match TRBD1. This CDR3 contains 14 residues.

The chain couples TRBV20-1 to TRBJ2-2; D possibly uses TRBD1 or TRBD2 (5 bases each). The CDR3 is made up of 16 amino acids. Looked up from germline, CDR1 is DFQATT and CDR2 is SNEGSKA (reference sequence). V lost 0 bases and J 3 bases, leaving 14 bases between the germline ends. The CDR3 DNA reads TGCAGTGCTAGAGATAAGGGGAAGCGGCACACCGGGGAGCTGTTTTTT. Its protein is CSARDKGKRHTGELFF.

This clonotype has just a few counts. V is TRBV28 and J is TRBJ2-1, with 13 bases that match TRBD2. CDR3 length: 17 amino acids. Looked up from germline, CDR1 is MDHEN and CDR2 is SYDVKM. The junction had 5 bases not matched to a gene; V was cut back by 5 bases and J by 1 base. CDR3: CASSPTTSGRSYNEQFF. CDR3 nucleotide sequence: TGTGCCAGCAGTCCGACGACTAGCGGGAGGTCCTACAATGAGCAGTTCTTC. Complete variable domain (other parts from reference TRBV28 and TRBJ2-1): DVKVTQSSRYLVKRTGEKVFLECVQDMDHENMFWYRQDPGLGLRLIYFSYDVKMKEKGDIPEGYSVSREKKERFSLILESASTNQTSMYLCASSPTTSGRSYNEQFFGPGTRLTVL.

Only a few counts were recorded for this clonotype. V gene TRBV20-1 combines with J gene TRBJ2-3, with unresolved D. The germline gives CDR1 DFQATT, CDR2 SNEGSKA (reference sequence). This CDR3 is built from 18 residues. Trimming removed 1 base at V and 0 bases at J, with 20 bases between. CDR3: CSARGTLGGAISTDTQYF. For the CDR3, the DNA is TGCAGTGCTAGAGGGACCTTGGGCGGAGCCATTAGCACAGATACGCAGTATTTT.

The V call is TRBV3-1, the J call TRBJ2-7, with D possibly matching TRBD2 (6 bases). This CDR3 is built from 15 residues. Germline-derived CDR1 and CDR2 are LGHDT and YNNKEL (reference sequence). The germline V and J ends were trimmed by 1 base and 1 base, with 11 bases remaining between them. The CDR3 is CASSQAGDLSYEQYF. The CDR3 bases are TGTGCCAGCAGCCAAGCGGGGGACTTATCCTACGAGCAGTACTTC.

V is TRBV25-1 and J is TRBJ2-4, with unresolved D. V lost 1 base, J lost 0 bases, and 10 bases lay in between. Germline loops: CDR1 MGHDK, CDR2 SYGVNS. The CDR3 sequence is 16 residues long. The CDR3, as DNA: TGTGCCAGCAGTGAATCGGGTGGGGTAGCCAAAAACATTCAGTACTTC. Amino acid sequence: CASSESGGVAKNIQYF. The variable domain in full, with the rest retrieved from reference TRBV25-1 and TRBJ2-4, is EADIYQTPRYLVIGTGKKITLECSQTMGHDKMYWYQQDPGMELHLIHYSYGVNSTEKGDLSSESTVSRIRTEHFPLTLESARPSHTSQYLCASSESGGVAKNIQYFGAGTRLSVL.

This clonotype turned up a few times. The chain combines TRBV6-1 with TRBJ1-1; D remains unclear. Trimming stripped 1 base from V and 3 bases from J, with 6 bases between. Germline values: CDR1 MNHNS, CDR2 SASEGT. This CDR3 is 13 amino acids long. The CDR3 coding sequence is TGTGCCAGCAGTGAAGGAAAGGACACTGAAGCTTTCTTT. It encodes CASSEGKDTEAFF.

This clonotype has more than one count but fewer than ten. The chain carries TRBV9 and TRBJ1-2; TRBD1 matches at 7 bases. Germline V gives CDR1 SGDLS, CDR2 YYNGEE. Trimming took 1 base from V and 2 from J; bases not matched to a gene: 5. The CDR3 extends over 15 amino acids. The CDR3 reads CASSVTLGQNYGYTF. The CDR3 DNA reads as TGTGCCAGCAGCGTAACCCTGGGACAGAACTATGGCTACACCTTC.

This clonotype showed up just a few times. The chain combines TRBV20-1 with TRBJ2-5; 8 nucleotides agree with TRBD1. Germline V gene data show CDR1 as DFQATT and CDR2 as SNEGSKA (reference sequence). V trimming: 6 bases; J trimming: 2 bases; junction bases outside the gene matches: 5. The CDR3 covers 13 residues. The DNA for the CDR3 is TGCAGTGCCCTCGGACAGGGACAAGAGACCCAGTACTTC. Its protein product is CSALGQGQETQYF.

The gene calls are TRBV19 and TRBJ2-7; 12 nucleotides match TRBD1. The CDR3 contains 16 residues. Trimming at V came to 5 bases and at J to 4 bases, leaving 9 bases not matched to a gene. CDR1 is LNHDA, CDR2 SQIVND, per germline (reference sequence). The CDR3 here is CASSPGGQGACYEQYF. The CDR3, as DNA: TGTGCCAGTAGTCCAGGGGGACAGGGGGCGTGTTACGAGCAGTACTTC. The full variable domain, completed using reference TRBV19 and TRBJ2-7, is DGGITQSPKYLFRKEGQNVTLSCEQNLNHDAMYWYRQDPGQGLRLIYYSQIVNDFQKGDIAEGYSVSREKKESFPLTVTSAQKNPTAFYLCASSPGGQGACYEQYFGPGTRLTVT.

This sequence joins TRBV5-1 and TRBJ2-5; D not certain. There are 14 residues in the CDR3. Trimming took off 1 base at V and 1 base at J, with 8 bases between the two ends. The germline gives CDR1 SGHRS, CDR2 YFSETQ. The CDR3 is CASSLLRLQETQYF. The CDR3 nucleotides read TGCGCCAGCAGCTTGTTAAGACTCCAAGAGACCCAGTACTTC.

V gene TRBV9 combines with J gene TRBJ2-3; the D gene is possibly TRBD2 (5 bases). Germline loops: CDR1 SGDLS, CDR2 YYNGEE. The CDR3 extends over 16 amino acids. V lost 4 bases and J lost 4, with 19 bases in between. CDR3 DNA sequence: TGTGCCAGCAGCCCCCTCTCTAGCCTTTACCCAGATACGCAGTATTTT. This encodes CASSPLSSLYPDTQYF.

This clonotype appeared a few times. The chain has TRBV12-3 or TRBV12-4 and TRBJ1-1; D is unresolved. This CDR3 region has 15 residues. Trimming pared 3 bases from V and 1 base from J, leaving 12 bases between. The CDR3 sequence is CASSFRQVKNTEAFF. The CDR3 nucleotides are TGTGCCAGCAGTTTCCGGCAGGTAAAGAACACTGAAGCTTTCTTT.

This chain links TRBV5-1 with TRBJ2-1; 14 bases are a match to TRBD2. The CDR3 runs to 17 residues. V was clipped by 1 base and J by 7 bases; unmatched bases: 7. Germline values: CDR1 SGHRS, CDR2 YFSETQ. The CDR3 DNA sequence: TGCGCCAGCAGCTTGAACAGGGGGACTAGCGGGGGTAATGAGCAGTTCTTC. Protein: CASSLNRGTSGGNEQFF.

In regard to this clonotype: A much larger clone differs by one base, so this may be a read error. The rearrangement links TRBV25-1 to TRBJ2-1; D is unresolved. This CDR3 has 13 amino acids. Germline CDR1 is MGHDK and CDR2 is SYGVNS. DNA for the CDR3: TGTGCCAGCAGCGAATCACGTTACGATGAGCAGTTCTTC. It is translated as CASSESRYDEQFF.

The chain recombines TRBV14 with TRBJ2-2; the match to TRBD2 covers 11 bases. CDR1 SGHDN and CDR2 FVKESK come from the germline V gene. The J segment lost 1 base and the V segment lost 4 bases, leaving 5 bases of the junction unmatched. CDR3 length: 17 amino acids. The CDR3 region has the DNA TGTGCCAGCAGCCCTAGGGGGACTAGCGGGAACACCGGGGAGCTGTTTTTT. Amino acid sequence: CASSPRGTSGNTGELFF.

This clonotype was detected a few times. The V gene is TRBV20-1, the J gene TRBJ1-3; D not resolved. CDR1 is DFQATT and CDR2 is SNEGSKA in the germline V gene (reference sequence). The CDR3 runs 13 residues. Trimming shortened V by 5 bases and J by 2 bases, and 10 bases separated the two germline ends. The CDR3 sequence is CSAGKFAGNTIYF. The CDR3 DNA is TGCAGTGCTGGGAAGTTTGCTGGAAACACCATATATTTT.

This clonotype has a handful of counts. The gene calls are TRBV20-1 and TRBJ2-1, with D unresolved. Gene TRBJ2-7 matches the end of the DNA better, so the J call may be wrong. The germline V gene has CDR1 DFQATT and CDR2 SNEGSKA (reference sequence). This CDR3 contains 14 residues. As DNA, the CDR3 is TGCAGTGCTAGAGCACCGAGCTCCTACAATGAGCAGTACTTC. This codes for CSARAPSSYNEQYF.

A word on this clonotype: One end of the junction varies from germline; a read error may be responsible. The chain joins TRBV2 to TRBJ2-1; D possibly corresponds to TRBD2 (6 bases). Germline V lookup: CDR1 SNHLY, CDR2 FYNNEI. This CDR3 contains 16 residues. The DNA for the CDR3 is TGTGTCAGCAGTGGCCTCGGCGGGGTCTCCTACAATGAGCAGTTCTTC. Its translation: CVSSGLGGVSYNEQFF.

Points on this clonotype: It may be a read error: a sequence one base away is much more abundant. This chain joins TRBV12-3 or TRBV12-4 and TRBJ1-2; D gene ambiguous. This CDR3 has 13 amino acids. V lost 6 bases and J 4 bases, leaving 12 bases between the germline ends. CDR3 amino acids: CASRDHAGYGYTF. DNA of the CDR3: TGTGCCAGCAGGGATCACGCGGGCTATGGCTACACCTTC.